The sequence of this TCR beta chain was determined in a study of blood T cell repertoires in COVID-19. About the study: The samples span acute and convalescent COVID-19 from the United States, Italy and Spain. Nucleic acid was either cDNA or gDNA, and it came from T cells, B-cell-depleted T cells, or PBMCs.

Under the authors' procedure: The authors estimated nucleated cell counts from reference gene primer amplification. Here immunoSEQ multiplex PCR was the method, and the copy in TCRdb shows in-frame clones only, minus some. D and trimming come from the DNA, and the V and J calls and clone size come from that table. This sample yields 75,000 to 100,000 clones, of which 88% are seen a single time; more than 5.5% belongs to the top ten. The germline CDR1 and CDR2 sequences are MNHEY and SVGAGI. Trimming took off 3 bases at V and 4 bases at J, with 7 bases between the two ends. The CDR3 sequence is 12 residues long.

The chain has TRBV6-5 and TRBJ2-7, with D possibly TRBD2 on 5 matching bases. This clonotype originated in a man in his sixties or seventies with acute or convalescent COVID-19. The sequencing input was peripheral blood. In DNA, the CDR3 is TGTGCCAGCAGTTATACGGGGTACGAGCAGTACTTC. This translates into CASSYTGYEQYF.